This T cell receptor (beta chain) appears in the sequencing data of a study of blood T cell repertoires in COVID-19 (dated by TCRdb to 2018 to 2020). Turning to the overall study: Collaborator samples came from the United States, Italy and Spain and covered acute and convalescent phases of COVID-19. The material from the prospective study consisted of cDNA or gDNA derived from T cells, B-cell-depleted T cells, or PBMCs. The dataset comprised deeply sampled blood TCRbeta repertoires from subjects exposed to, actively infected with, or recovered from COVID-19. The repertoires were made available in a free public database intended to serve as a resource for research on the immune response to SARS-CoV-2. Samples came from the ongoing ImmuneRACE study (first 160 participants) plus 1,254 subjects from 6 global collaborators. Sample metadata almost always included a de-identified subject ID, COVID-19 status, age in years and sex. Where available, HLA class I and class II types were taken from metadata supplied by the sample provider and were not determined by assay-based typing.

Enrolling through a virtual design, the prospective study's participants ranged in age from about 18 to 100 years and lived across about two dozen United States geographic areas. In the prospective study, cohorts were assigned on the basis of participant-reported clinical history obtained from a screening survey and a study questionnaire. Recovered participants in ImmuneRACE Cohort 3 were defined as having two consecutive negative NP/OP PCR tests, clearance from a healthcare professional, or resolution of symptoms. Each participant in the prospective study had whole blood, serum and a nasopharyngeal or oropharyngeal swab collected by mobile phlebotomists. Additional blood draws and questionnaires over an approximately two-month period could optionally be provided by prospective study participants. Prospective study blood samples were shipped either frozen or at room temperature before DNA extraction.

This clone was recorded only once. Its binding antigen is unknown. No quality values exist for individual bases; no much larger clone is one base distant. The immunoSEQ Assay, a bias-controlled multiplex PCR, was used to amplify TCRbeta CDR3 regions from genomic DNA. In the source study's methods: The number of nucleated cells in each sample was estimated from the amplification of reference gene primers within the assay. Sequence reads were collapsed and filtered to measure the absolute abundance of every unique TCRbeta CDR3 rearrangement. For each sample, productive Simpson clonality was calculated as the square root of Simpson's diversity index over productive rearrangements. The source is immuneACCESS, and TCRdb retained only in-frame sequences with V and J called. Part of the clones is not carried over; for the studies checked, unresolved V genes explain less than half of this, and the remainder is unexplained. V and J calls and clone size are given by that table; D and trimming were obtained from the DNA. The sample table lists 150,000 to 250,000 clones, 87% of them with a count of one. Approximately 2.2% of the sample goes to the ten largest clones.

Here is what the overall study found, with its caveats: The quantity of clinical and demographic metadata differed by source and by participant and was supplied without curation.

CDR3 length: 14 amino acids, cysteine to phenylalanine. Only the CDR3 DNA is retained, 42 bases long and in frame from the first base. Per the germline V gene, KGHSH is the CDR1 and LQKENI is the CDR2. V is pruned by 3 bases and J by 3 bases, leaving 1 base of the junction without a gene match. The rearrangement joined TRBV18 to TRBJ1-4, and 7 junctional nucleotides match TRBD1. The receptor comes from a woman aged 25 to 45 who had recovered from COVID-19. Sequenced: PBMCs or T cells enriched from blood (not recorded which). The nucleotides are TGTGCCAGCTCACCGGGACAGCCTAATGAAAAACTGTTTTTT. Translated, it reads CASSPGQPNEKLFF.